Presented here are 25 T cell receptor beta chains from one specimen sequenced in a study of CD8 T cells in Susac syndrome. RNA in amounts of about 0.45 to 1 ug was reverse transcribed with random hexamers. Using its own MiXCR run on the immunoSEQ multiplex PCR reads, TCRdb lists one record per CDR3 protein. Among some 110,000 distinct CDR3 sequences listed, roughly 94% were seen once. The sequenced sample was CD8+ T cells from PBMCs. The receptor source for this set is a human donor with Susac syndrome.

The table lists this clonotype with a count of one. The chain combines TRBV9 with TRBJ1-5; D unresolved. CDR3 size: 15 residues. Trimming removed 1 base from V and 5 bases from J, with 13 bases in between. From germline, CDR1 is SGDLS and CDR2 YYNGEE. The CDR3 loop is CASSVSGREDQPQHF. The CDR3 coding sequence is TGTGCCAGCAGCGTAAGTGGGAGGGAGGATCAGCCCCAGCATTTT.

The chain recombines TRBV5-1 with TRBJ2-5; 10 bases map to TRBD2. The CDR3 is made up of 16 amino acids. Germline lookup yields CDR1 SGHRS and CDR2 YFSETQ. V lost 0 bases, J lost 2 bases, and 4 bases stayed unmatched. The CDR3 DNA follows: TGCGCCAGCAGCTTGGGGCTAGCGGGGGAGCAAGAGACCCAGTACTTC. This encodes CASSLGLAGEQETQYF.

The V gene is TRBV7-8, the J gene TRBJ2-3; 14 bases are a match to TRBD2. J lost 1 base, V lost 5 bases, and 2 bases had no gene match. The CDR3 covers 16 residues. Germline V gives CDR1 SGHVS, CDR2 FQNEAQ. This chain's CDR3 is CASSPGLAGGTDTQYF. The CDR3 DNA sequence: TGTGCCAGCAGCCCGGGACTAGCGGGGGGCACAGATACGCAGTATTTT. The whole variable domain, remainder taken from reference TRBV7-8 and TRBJ2-3, is GAGVSQSPRYKVAKRGQDVALRCDPISGHVSLFWYQQALGQGPEFLTYFQNEAQLDKSGLPSDRFFAERPEGSVSTLKIQRTQQEDSAVYLCASSPGLAGGTDTQYFGPGTRLTVL.

This chain uses TRBV9 with TRBJ2-5; D might be TRBD1 (6 bases). V lost 4 bases to trimming and J lost 5 bases, with 18 bases between them. CDR3 size: 15 residues. Germline CDR1 and CDR2: SGDLS and YYNGEE. DNA for the CDR3: TGTGCCAGCAGCCCTACAGTGGGGGCCATGGAGACCCAGTACTTC. This gives the protein CASSPTVGAMETQYF.

This rearrangement joins TRBV9 to TRBJ1-2, with D perhaps matching TRBD1 (5 bases). The CDR3 covers 14 residues. CDR1 is SGDLS and CDR2 is YYNGEE in the germline V gene. Trimming stripped 3 bases from V and 6 bases from J, with 15 bases between. CDR3 DNA sequence: TGTGCCAGCAGCGGGAGGGGACCCCGGGATGGCTACACCTTC. Translation: CASSGRGPRDGYTF.

The rearrangement uses TRBV10-3 and TRBJ2-3; D unclear. The ends were cut back, 3 bases at V and 2 bases at J, with 9 bases in the middle. Germline values: CDR1 ENHRY, CDR2 SYGVKD. The CDR3 contains 14 residues. CDR3 protein: CAISDDRHTDTQYF. For the CDR3, the DNA is TGTGCCATCAGTGATGACCGACACACAGATACGCAGTATTTT.

The chain has TRBV7-9 and TRBJ1-6, with 10 bases matching TRBD1. The CDR3 runs 15 residues. Germline CDR1 is SEHNR and CDR2 is FQNEAQ (reference sequence). With 5 bases clipped from V and 6 bases from J, the junction kept 4 bases outside the gene matches. Here the CDR3 reads CASSEDRGTNSPLHF. The CDR3 nucleotides are TGTGCCAGCAGCGAGGACAGGGGGACTAATTCACCCCTCCACTTT.

The chain recombines TRBV19 with TRBJ1-1; unclear D gene. Trimming shortened V by 3 bases and J by 0 bases, and 8 bases separated the two germline ends. Germline lookup yields CDR1 LNHDA and CDR2 SQIVND (reference sequence). The CDR3 length is 14 residues. CDR3 region: CASSIGTVNTEAFF. The CDR3 DNA reads TGTGCCAGTAGTATCGGTACAGTGAACACTGAAGCTTTCTTT.

The chain joins TRBV20-1 to TRBJ1-1; D is ambiguous. The V end lost 4 bases, the J end lost 0 bases, and 6 bases lay between the germline ends. The germline gives CDR1 DFQATT, CDR2 SNEGSKA (reference sequence). The CDR3 loop spans 12 amino acids. The CDR3 DNA follows: TGCAGTGCTATAACCATGAACACTGAAGCTTTCTTT. This sequence encodes CSAITMNTEAFF.

The V call is TRBV7-8, the J call TRBJ1-2; D call uncertain. Deletions cut 5 bases from V and 4 bases from J, with 5 bases between. CDR3 size: 11 residues. CDR1 is SGHVS, CDR2 FQNEAQ, per germline. This CDR3 reads CASSTIYGYTF. CDR3 nucleotides: TGTGCCAGCAGCACGATCTATGGCTACACCTTC.

This sequence joins TRBV23-1 and TRBJ2-7; D gene uncertain. TRBV23-1 counts as an open reading frame of uncertain function. The CDR3 has 12 residues. The CDR3 nucleotides are TGCCCGCAGCCGGACCCCTCCTACGAGCAGTACTTC. Protein sequence: CPQPDPSYEQYF.

This chain uses TRBV7-9 with TRBJ2-1, with 9 positions matching TRBD2. The CDR3 runs 15 residues. With V trimmed by 6 bases and J by 4 bases, 7 bases remained unmatched. Germline loops: CDR1 SEHNR, CDR2 FQNEAQ (reference sequence). The CDR3: CASSFSGGPYNEQFF. In DNA, the CDR3 is TGTGCCAGCAGTTTTAGCGGGGGCCCTTACAATGAGCAGTTCTTC.

The chain combines TRBV12-3 or TRBV12-4 with TRBJ2-3, with D possibly matching TRBD1 (6 bases). V lost 3 bases to trimming and J lost 2 bases, with 9 bases between them. This CDR3 is 14 amino acids long. Here the CDR3 reads CASSLQGTTDTQYF. The CDR3 DNA reads as TGTGCCAGCAGTTTGCAGGGGACCACAGATACGCAGTATTTT.

This chain joins TRBV7-6 and TRBJ1-1; 9 nucleotides align to TRBD1. V was pared by 1 base and J by 4 bases, with 10 bases of the junction left unmatched. This CDR3 region has 17 residues. Per the germline V gene, CDR1 is SGHVS and CDR2 is FNYEAQ. The CDR3: CASSLGTGVGEGTEAFF. The CDR3 region has the DNA TGTGCCAGCAGCTTAGGGACAGGGGTCGGTGAGGGCACTGAAGCTTTCTTT. Based on the CDR3 plus reference TRBV7-6 and TRBJ1-1, the full variable domain is GAGVSQSPRYKVTKRGQDVALRCDPISGHVSLYWYRQALGQGPEFLTYFNYEAQQDKSGLPNDRFSAERPEGSISTLTIQRTEQRDSAMYRCASSLGTGVGEGTEAFFGQGTRLTVV.

The V and J genes are TRBV3-1 and TRBJ1-1; no firm D call. Trimming left V 6 bases short and J 3 bases short, with 14 bases between. Germline V CDR1 and CDR2: LGHDT, YNNKEL (reference sequence). The CDR3 totals 14 residues. CDR3 loop: CASSTNPVDTEAFF. DNA for the CDR3: TGTGCCAGCAGTACAAACCCGGTGGACACTGAAGCTTTCTTT.

The chain links TRBV4-1 to TRBJ1-5, with TRBD1 matching over 8 bases. Germline values: CDR1 MGHRA, CDR2 YSYEKL. With V trimmed by 6 bases and J by 8 bases, 6 bases remained unmatched. This CDR3 region has 13 residues. As DNA, the CDR3 is TGCGCCAGCAGTCAGGGGGCCCTGAAGCCCCAGCATTTT. Translation gives CASSQGALKPQHF.

This chain links TRBV12-3 or TRBV12-4 with TRBJ2-4; D tentatively fits TRBD1 or TRBD2 (5 bases each). Trimming took 3 bases from V and 12 from J, leaving 12 bases between them. The CDR3 sequence is 12 residues long. This CDR3 reads CASSFEGPYQYF. CDR3 coding DNA: TGTGCCAGCAGTTTCGAGGGGCCGTATCAGTACTTC.

The V gene is TRBV27, the J gene TRBJ2-7, with no clear D. Germline lookup yields CDR1 MNHEY and CDR2 SMNVEV (reference sequence). This CDR3 region has 12 residues. Deletions cut 8 bases from V and 4 bases from J, with 12 bases between. The CDR3 DNA is TGTGCCAGCCGCACGACGGCTTACGAGCAGTACTTC. Encoded protein: CASRTTAYEQYF.

The rearrangement joins TRBV9 to TRBJ2-5; tentatively, D is TRBD2 (5 bases). Germline values: CDR1 SGDLS, CDR2 YYNGEE. The V end was cut by 2 bases, the J end by 3 bases, with 14 bases between. The length of the CDR3 is 15 residues. This CDR3 reads CASSVVAGREETQYF. The CDR3 DNA sequence: TGTGCCAGCAGCGTGGTTGCGGGTCGGGAAGAGACCCAGTACTTC.

The rearrangement links TRBV5-5 to TRBJ1-2; D is unclear. This CDR3 contains 14 residues. CDR1 SGHKS and CDR2 YYEKEE come from the germline V gene (reference sequence). Trimming removed 3 bases from V and 5 bases from J, with 14 bases in between. The CDR3 sequence: CASSSGSDGYGYTF. DNA of the CDR3: TGTGCCAGCAGCTCCGGCTCCGACGGGTATGGCTACACCTTC.

The rearrangement links TRBV9 to TRBJ2-3, with D hard to call. Germline CDR1 and CDR2: SGDLS and YYNGEE. Trimming stripped 0 bases from V and 2 bases from J, with 7 bases between. There are 14 residues in the CDR3. The CDR3 DNA reads TGTGCCAGCAGCGTAGTAGCCTACACAGATACGCAGTATTTT. Translating gives CASSVVAYTDTQYF.

The V gene is TRBV9, the J gene TRBJ1-2; a weak D match, TRBD1 (6 bases). Germline V CDR1 and CDR2: SGDLS, YYNGEE. Trimming removed 0 bases from V and 0 bases from J, with 6 bases in between. This CDR3 is 14 amino acids long. In DNA form, the CDR3 reads TGTGCCAGCAGCGTAGAGGGGGCTAACTATGGCTACACCTTC. As protein: CASSVEGANYGYTF.

The sample holds a few counts of this clonotype. V is TRBV18 and J is TRBJ2-3; D unclear. Germline V gene lookup returns CDR1 KGHSH and CDR2 LQKENI. Trimming took off 6 bases at V and 2 bases at J, with 6 bases between the two ends. The CDR3 length is 12 residues. CDR3 bases: TGTGCCAGCTCCTCCCCCACAGATACGCAGTATTTT. Translating it yields CASSSPTDTQYF.

This chain links TRBV9 with TRBJ2-3, with TRBD2 identical over 11 bases. This CDR3 is built from 17 residues. CDR1 is SGDLS, CDR2 YYNGEE, per germline. The V gene end was trimmed by 3 bases and the J gene end by 2 bases; junction bases not matched to a gene: 8. In DNA, the CDR3 is TGTGCCAGCAGCGCCTCCGGGACTAGCGGCACCACAGATACGCAGTATTTT. This sequence encodes CASSASGTSGTTDTQYF.

This chain joins TRBV18 and TRBJ1-5, with a possible D match to TRBD1 (6 bases). Germline values: CDR1 KGHSH, CDR2 LQKENI. The CDR3 contains 15 residues. Trimming took off 1 base at V and 1 base at J, with 8 bases between the two ends. The CDR3 reads CASSPLQGSNQPQHF. The CDR3 DNA sequence: TGTGCCAGCTCACCACTACAGGGAAGCAATCAGCCCCAGCATTTT.